Described below is a single T cell receptor beta chain sequence and its context. The antigen is not known. This beta chain slipped into a library made for alpha chains as a stray read, so its size is not meaningful. The sample belongs to a study of spatial heterogeneity in lung cancer. Notes on the study in general: Counts that tracked tumor mutation counts were those of expanded intratumoral alpha and beta TCRs. Expanded TCRs that were ubiquitous or regional had counts tracking ubiquitous and regional nonsynonymous mutations, respectively.

Time point meaning: sample taken at primary tumor resection. Untreated early-stage non-small cell lung cancer patients, 72 in total, were the donors. The germline CDR1 and CDR2 sequences are WSHSY and SAAADI. Trimming removed 0 bases at V and 10 bases at J, with 9 bases between. CDR3 size: 12 residues. MiXCR was run by TCRdb on the 5' RACE reads, yielding one entry per CDR3 protein. The sample shows around 20,000 distinct CDR3 sequences, around 5% of them seen only once. Specimen: lung tumor tissue, collected at surgery. The chain has TRBV10-2 and TRBJ1-2; D is undetermined. The sequence was collected from a female donor with early-stage non-small cell lung cancer. The CDR3 sequence is CASSESSRDYTF. Here the CDR3 DNA reads TGCGCCAGCAGTGAGTCGAGTCGGGACTACACCTTC.